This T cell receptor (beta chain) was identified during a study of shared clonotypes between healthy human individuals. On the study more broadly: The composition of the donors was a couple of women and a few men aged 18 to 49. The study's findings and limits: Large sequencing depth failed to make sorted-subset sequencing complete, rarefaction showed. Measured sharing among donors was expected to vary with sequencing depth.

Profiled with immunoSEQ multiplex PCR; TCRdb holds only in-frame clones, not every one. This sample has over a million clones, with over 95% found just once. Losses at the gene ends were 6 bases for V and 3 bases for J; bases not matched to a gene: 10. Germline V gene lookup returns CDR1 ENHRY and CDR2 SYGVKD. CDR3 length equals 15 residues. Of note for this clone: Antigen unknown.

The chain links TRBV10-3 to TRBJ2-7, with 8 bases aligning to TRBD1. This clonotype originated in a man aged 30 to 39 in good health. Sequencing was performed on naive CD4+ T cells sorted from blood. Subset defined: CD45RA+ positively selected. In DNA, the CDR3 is TGTGCCATCAGGGGAGAGTGGACAGGGATCTACGAGCAGTACTTC. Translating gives CAIRGEWTGIYEQYF.